The 19 T cell receptor beta chains reported below all come from one sample, sequenced in a study of blood T cells in healthy people across ages. Together with a sample-barcoded 5' primer, a J-beta primer mix was included in a second PCR lasting 7 to 11 cycles. TCRdb fed the 5' RACE reads into MiXCR, producing one record per CDR3 protein. The sample contains roughly 1.5 million distinct CDR3 sequences, roughly 43% of which appear only once. Source material: blood. The source is a woman aged 18-29 years in good health.

Comments on this clonotype: A clone one base away is much larger, so this may be a read error. V usage is TRBV6-4 and J usage is TRBJ2-1; weak D call: TRBD2 (6 bases). The CDR3 is 14 residues long. CDR1 and CDR2 (germline): MRHNA, SNTAGT. V was clipped by 8 bases and J by 2 bases, with 13 bases between them. The CDR3 bases are TGTGCCAGCTCCCCTAGCGAAGCCTACAATGAGCAGTTCTTC. Encoded protein: CASSPSEAYNEQFF.

This clonotype was counted a few times. V usage is TRBV12-3 or TRBV12-4 and J usage is TRBJ2-3; 8 bases are shared with TRBD2. The length of the CDR3 is 16 residues. V shed 2 bases, J shed 3 bases, and the junction held 7 bases outside the gene matches. In DNA form, the CDR3 reads TGTGCCAGCAGTTTACGGCTCCAGCGGGAGACAGATACGCAGTATTTT. Translating gives CASSLRLQRETDTQYF.

For this clonotype: One end of the junction is discordant with germline, which a read error may explain. This chain links TRBV20-1 with TRBJ2-7; perhaps TRBD1 as D (6 bases). Matching the DNA end better, TRBJ2-5 makes the J call doubtful. Germline CDR1 and CDR2: DFQATT and SNEGSKA (reference sequence). The length of the CDR3 is 14 residues. CDR3 sequence reads: CSATYRASGETQYF. Here the CDR3 DNA reads TGTAGTGCTACCTACAGGGCCTCCGGGGAGACCCAGTACTTC.

The rearrangement links TRBV4-1 to TRBJ1-5; no clear D gene. The CDR3 runs to 16 residues. Trimming shortened V by 1 base and J by 1 base, and 11 bases separated the two germline ends. The germline CDR1 and CDR2 sequences are MGHRA and YSYEKL. The CDR3 DNA reads TGCGCCAGCAGCCAAGGGGCAGTTATAAGCAATCAGCCCCAGCATTTT. Translating it yields CASSQGAVISNQPQHF.

The V and J genes are TRBV7-2 and TRBJ1-2; TRBD1 matches at 9 bases. Germline V gene data show CDR1 as SGHTA and CDR2 as FQGNSA. J was trimmed by 4 bases and V by 0 bases; bases with no gene match: 9. There are 17 residues in the CDR3. DNA for the CDR3: TGTGCCAGCAGCTTAGCGCAGAGGGACAGGGCAATCTATGGCTACACCTTC. Translation gives CASSLAQRDRAIYGYTF.

This clonotype was seen a handful of times. CDR3 sequence: CASSVEGTDKVGYGYTF. DNA for the CDR3: TGTGCCAGCAGCGTAGAAGGGACAGATAAGGTGGGCTATGGCTACACCTTC. The V gene is TRBV9, the J gene TRBJ1-2, with 7 bases that match TRBD1. V gave up 0 bases and J gave up 4 bases; unmatched junction bases: 12. CDR1 SGDLS and CDR2 YYNGEE come from the germline V gene. This CDR3 has 17 residues.

The chain has TRBV9 and TRBJ2-3, with 8 bases that match TRBD1. The ends lost 4 bases at V and 4 bases at J; junction bases unmatched: 11. Per germline, CDR1 SGDLS and CDR2 YYNGEE. This CDR3 has 16 residues. The CDR3 loop is CASSLVDRERPDTQYF. For the CDR3, the DNA is TGTGCCAGCAGCCTTGTGGACAGGGAGAGGCCAGATACGCAGTATTTT.

This clonotype was recorded a few times. The CDR3 reads CASSLGGGQGNEKLFF. The CDR3 region has the DNA TGTGCCAGCAGTCTCGGCGGGGGGCAGGGTAATGAAAAACTGTTTTTT. V usage is TRBV12-3 or TRBV12-4 and J usage is TRBJ1-4, with TRBD1 as a possible D gene (6 bases). The CDR3 covers 16 residues. With 5 bases removed from V and 4 bases from J, the gap between germline ends came to 17 bases.

There are a few counts of this clonotype. The CDR3 spells CASSQAPGIRTEAFF. The CDR3 nucleotides read TGCGCCAGCAGCCAAGCCCCAGGTATTCGGACTGAAGCTTTCTTT. This chain links TRBV4-3 with TRBJ1-1; D ambiguous. This CDR3 has 15 amino acids. CDR1 is LGHNA and CDR2 is YSLEER in the germline V gene. V was pared by 1 base and J by 5 bases, with 14 bases between.

The rearrangement uses TRBV11-2 and TRBJ2-1, with 14 bases aligning to TRBD2. The CDR3 has 14 residues. J lost 7 bases, V lost 5 bases, and 1 base had no gene match. Germline CDR1 reads SGHAT; CDR2 reads FQNNGV. As DNA, the CDR3 is TGTGCCAGCAGCCGGACTAGCGGGAGGAATGAGCAGTTCTTC. Translated: CASSRTSGRNEQFF.

This sequence joins TRBV29-1 and TRBJ1-2; 8 nucleotides agree with TRBD1. The CDR3 is 12 amino acids. Germline V gene lookup returns CDR1 SQVTM and CDR2 ANQGSEA. Germline trimming cut 4 bases from V and 12 bases from J; bases unmatched to any gene: 10. The CDR3 spells CSVVPPDRGNTF. The CDR3 DNA follows: TGCAGCGTTGTACCTCCCGACAGGGGTAACACCTTC.

This clonotype was picked up one time. The chain couples TRBV30 to TRBJ2-7, with D maybe TRBD2 (6 bases). CDR3 length: 14 residues. Trimming removed 4 bases from V and 0 bases from J, with 13 bases in between. Germline assignment: CDR1 GTSNPN and CDR2 SVGIG (reference sequence). The CDR3 DNA sequence: TGTGCCTGGATGGATGCGGGGCGCTCCTACGAGCAGTACTTC. Translation: CAWMDAGRSYEQYF.

This clonotype has just one count. The chain employs TRBV20-1 and TRBJ2-5; 9 nucleotides line up with TRBD2. Germline V gene sequence: CDR1 DFQATT, CDR2 SNEGSKA (reference sequence). V lost 0 bases, J lost 5 bases, and 10 bases stayed unmatched. The CDR3 spans 16 residues. The CDR3 here is CSARDMTSGYLETQYF. CDR3 sequence (DNA): TGCAGTGCTAGAGATATGACTAGCGGTTATCTTGAGACCCAGTACTTC.

The rearrangement joins TRBV12-3 or TRBV12-4 to TRBJ2-5; D is uncertain. Judging by the DNA end, TRBJ2-7 fits better; the J call may be wrong. The CDR3 spans 12 residues. DNA for the CDR3: TGTGCCAGCGGGGTTCTTCCCTACGAGCAGTACTTC. The encoded protein is CASGVLPYEQYF.

This clonotype was seen more than once but under ten times. The rearrangement uses TRBV2 and TRBJ2-3; 7 positions match TRBD2. Germline V gene sequence: CDR1 SNHLY, CDR2 FYNNEI. The CDR3 has 14 residues. J lost 1 base, V lost 9 bases, and 7 bases had no gene match. CDR3 bases: TGTGCCAGAAACCCCCTAGCGGGCACAGATACGCAGTATTTT. Its protein is CARNPLAGTDTQYF.

The rearrangement joins TRBV6-5 to TRBJ1-4; TRBD1 agrees at 10 bases. This CDR3 has 19 residues. Germline V CDR1 and CDR2: MNHEY, SVGAGI. V was pared by 1 base and J by 5 bases, with 13 bases of the junction left unmatched. CDR3 sequence (DNA): TGTGCCAGCAGTTACTGGGGACAGGGGTCTAGAAAGCGAAATGAAAAACTGTTTTTT. This codes for CASSYWGQGSRKRNEKLFF.

This clonotype was seen only a few times. The CDR3 nucleotides read TGCAGTGCAGAGGACAGGGACCCCACAGATACGCAGTATTTT. It is translated as CSAEDRDPTDTQYF. The rearrangement links TRBV20-1 to TRBJ2-3; the match to TRBD1 covers 8 bases. The CDR3 totals 14 residues. With V trimmed by 6 bases and J by 2 bases, 7 bases remained unmatched. CDR1 and CDR2 from the germline V gene are DFQATT and SNEGSKA (reference sequence).

This clonotype was found many times. The chain carries TRBV7-3 and TRBJ2-3; the D gene is possibly TRBD2 (5 bases). The germline CDR1 and CDR2 sequences are SGHTA and FQGTGA. This CDR3 spans 14 amino acids. Trimming removed 5 bases from V and 6 bases from J, with 15 bases in between. In DNA form, the CDR3 reads TGTGCCAGCAGCCCTCGGCCTAGCCCGGATACGCAGTATTTT. As protein: CASSPRPSPDTQYF.

This clonotype showed up just a few times. The rearrangement links TRBV7-2 to TRBJ1-2; TRBD1 is a possible D gene (6 bases). CDR3 length: 15 amino acids. The V and J ends lost 6 bases and 6 bases respectively, with 20 bases between them. CDR1 is SGHTA, CDR2 FQGNSA, per germline. CDR3 bases: TGTGCCAGCAGTCCAATACAGGGACGGATGAATGGCTACACCTTC. Protein: CASSPIQGRMNGYTF.